The 20 T cell receptor beta chains below all came from one sample that was sequenced in a study of blood T cell repertoires in COVID-19. The protocol was immunoSEQ multiplex PCR, while the TCRdb copy is restricted to in-frame clones and leaves out a portion. The sample has around 110,000 clones; over 80% are singletons. Sequencing was carried out using peripheral blood. These receptors all come from a woman in her 30s with acute or convalescent COVID-19.

This chain connects TRBV9 to TRBJ1-5; D remains unclear. CDR3 size: 17 residues. Germline assignment: CDR1 SGDLS and CDR2 YYNGEE. V was trimmed by 4 bases and J by 3 bases, leaving 20 bases between them. In nucleotides, the CDR3 is TGTGCCAGCAGCTTAGGGTCGGGGTACGATGACAATCAGCCCCAGCATTTT. As protein: CASSLGSGYDDNQPQHF.

V is TRBV7-2 and J is TRBJ2-5; D possibly corresponds to TRBD1 (6 bases). Germline V gene data show CDR1 as SGHTA and CDR2 as FQGNSA. The CDR3 is 15 residues long. V was trimmed by 5 bases and J by 5 bases, leaving 18 bases between them. The CDR3 sequence is CASSPPGHPQETQYF. The DNA for the CDR3 is TGTGCCAGCAGCCCCCCGGGACACCCCCAGGAGACCCAGTACTTC.

The rearrangement joins TRBV5-4 to TRBJ2-3; a possible D gene is TRBD1 (6 bases). This CDR3 contains 16 residues. With 0 bases removed from V and 0 bases from J, the gap between germline ends came to 11 bases. Germline CDR1 reads SGHNT; CDR2 reads YYREEE (reference sequence). The CDR3 loop reads CASSLGTDPSTDTQYF. Written as DNA, the CDR3 is TGTGCCAGCAGCTTGGGGACAGACCCTAGCACAGATACGCAGTATTTT.

The chain uses TRBV6-7 and TRBJ2-2; 13 positions agree with TRBD2. TRBV6-7 has ORF status, its function being uncertain. CDR3 size: 17 residues. Trimming cost V 7 bases and J 1 base; bases outside gene matches: 6. CDR3 region: CASKTSGRAVNTGELFF. DNA for the CDR3: TGTGCCAGCAAAACTAGCGGGAGGGCGGTGAACACCGGGGAGCTGTTTTTT.

V gene TRBV14 combines with J gene TRBJ2-6; the D gene is possibly TRBD1 (7 bases). The V gene's germline CDR1 is SGHDN and CDR2 FVKESK. The CDR3 loop spans 18 amino acids. Trimming removed 3 bases at V and 1 base at J, with 16 bases between. CDR3 amino acids: CASSHYRGGNSGANVLTF. CDR3 bases: TGTGCCAGCAGCCACTACAGGGGAGGAAATTCTGGGGCCAACGTCCTGACTTTC.

V usage is TRBV24-1 and J usage is TRBJ1-5; D is uncertain. Germline CDR1 is KGHDR and CDR2 is SFDVKD. V was shortened by 4 bases and J by 0 bases, with 9 bases between the two germline ends. The CDR3 is made up of 15 amino acids. For the CDR3, the DNA is TGTGCCACCAGTGAACGACGGGATAGCAATCAGCCCCAGCATTTT. Translating it yields CATSERRDSNQPQHF.

V usage is TRBV28 and J usage is TRBJ1-6; D is unresolved. CDR3 length: 16 residues. The V end lost 5 bases, the J end lost 11 bases, and 22 bases lay between the germline ends. The germline V gene has CDR1 MDHEN and CDR2 SYDVKM. CDR3 sequence reads: CASSEDWINARTPLHF. In nucleotides, the CDR3 is TGTGCCAGCAGTGAGGACTGGATAAACGCCCGGACACCCCTCCACTTT.

This sequence joins TRBV2 and TRBJ2-4; tentative D call: TRBD2 (5 bases). V was shortened by 5 bases and J by 3 bases, with 17 bases between the two germline ends. This CDR3 region has 16 residues. The germline CDR1 and CDR2 sequences are SNHLY and FYNNEI. The CDR3 region has the DNA TGTGCCAGCAGTTCGGGGTTTATAGGCCTCAAAAACATTCAGTACTTC. This translates into CASSSGFIGLKNIQYF.

In its sample, this clone was seen once. This chain connects TRBV5-4 to TRBJ2-2; D not certain. The CDR3 is made up of 13 amino acids. V gave up 3 bases and J gave up 3 bases, with 6 bases separating them. CDR1 and CDR2 from the germline V gene are SGHNT and YYREEE (reference sequence). The CDR3 sequence is CASSSHDTGELFF. DNA for the CDR3: TGTGCCAGCAGCTCACATGACACCGGGGAGCTGTTTTTT.

V is TRBV5-1 and J is TRBJ2-5, with 9 positions matching TRBD1. Per germline, CDR1 SGHRS and CDR2 YFSETQ. J gave up 5 bases and V 5 bases, and 16 bases lay outside the gene matches. The CDR3 is 17 amino acids. The CDR3 protein is CASSSTSNRGLGETQYF. The CDR3 coding sequence is TGCGCCAGCAGTTCGACTTCTAACAGGGGGCTGGGGGAGACCCAGTACTTC.

This clone was picked up one time. The V gene is TRBV9, the J gene TRBJ2-7, with TRBD2 matching 9 bases. The V and J ends lost 2 bases and 6 bases, in that order; junction bases with no gene match: 3. CDR1 and CDR2 (germline): SGDLS, YYNGEE. CDR3 size: 13 residues. The CDR3 nucleotides are TGTGCCAGCAGCGTGGGGACTAGCACCGAGCAGTACTTC. Its translation is CASSVGTSTEQYF. Looking up the rest from reference TRBV9 and TRBJ2-7 gives the full variable domain: DSGVTQTPKHLITATGQRVTLRCSPRSGDLSVYWYQQSLDQGLQFLIQYYNGEERAKGNILERFSAQQFPDLHSELNLSSLELGDSALYFCASSVGTSTEQYFGPGTRLTVT.

In nucleotides, the CDR3 is TGCAGCGCCTCGGGAGGGACCTATGGCTACACCTTC. It encodes CSASGGTYGYTF. The V and J genes are TRBV29-1 and TRBJ1-2; the D gene is possibly TRBD1 (5 bases). The CDR3 consists of 12 residues. V lost 7 bases and J 4 bases, leaving 13 bases between the germline ends. Per the germline V gene, CDR1 is SQVTM and CDR2 is ANQGSEA.

The CDR3 spells CASSPGETQYF. In DNA form, the CDR3 reads TGTGCCAGCAGTCCGGGGGAGACCCAGTACTTC. V gene TRBV12-3 or TRBV12-4 combines with J gene TRBJ2-5; tentative D call: TRBD2 (5 bases). The CDR3 has 11 residues. The germline V and J ends were trimmed by 5 bases and 5 bases, with 6 bases remaining between them.

The V gene is TRBV6-5, the J gene TRBJ2-2; 8 nucleotides match TRBD2. The CDR3 loop spans 15 amino acids. The ends lost 6 bases at V and 5 bases at J; junction bases unmatched: 8. The germline gives CDR1 MNHEY, CDR2 SVGAGI. The CDR3 DNA reads as TGTGCCAGCAGGCCCCGGGGGGGAGGGACCGGGGAGCTGTTTTTT. Translated, it gives CASRPRGGGTGELFF.

The chain joins TRBV9 to TRBJ2-1, with TRBD2 identical over 7 bases. The CDR3 is made up of 15 amino acids. The junction had 4 bases not matched to a gene; V was cut back by 2 bases and J by 2 bases. Germline V gene lookup returns CDR1 SGDLS and CDR2 YYNGEE. The CDR3: CASSVSGEAYNEQFF. The DNA of the CDR3 is TGTGCCAGCAGCGTGAGCGGGGAAGCCTACAATGAGCAGTTCTTC.

About this clone: Other DNA sequences in this specimen translate into the identical CDR3. This sequence joins TRBV9 and TRBJ2-1, with D maybe TRBD1 (6 bases). The CDR3 loop spans 16 amino acids. Germline V gene data show CDR1 as SGDLS and CDR2 as YYNGEE. V lost 1 base and J lost 2, with 13 bases in between. As DNA, the CDR3 is TGTGCCAGCAGCGTATTGGGGTGGGGGCCCTACAATGAGCAGTTCTTC. Residues: CASSVLGWGPYNEQFF.

This chain links TRBV7-9 with TRBJ1-1; TRBD1 aligns across 7 bases. V lost 5 bases to trimming and J lost 5 bases; unmatched junction nucleotides: 11. The CDR3 totals 15 residues. In germline, CDR1 is SEHNR, CDR2 FQNEAQ (reference sequence). The CDR3 is CASSNVRDSWTEAFF. The CDR3 region has the DNA TGTGCCAGCAGCAACGTAAGGGACAGTTGGACTGAAGCTTTCTTT.

This clone was counted once. J is TRBJ2-7 and V is TRBV3-1 (or the pseudogene TRBV3-2), with 7 bases matching TRBD2. Germline V lookup: CDR1 LGHDT, CDR2 YNNKEL (reference sequence). J gave up 4 bases and V 3 bases, and 12 bases lay outside the gene matches. This CDR3 is 16 amino acids long. The CDR3 DNA reads as TGTGCCAGCAGCCAGGGTATCTTTACTAGCGAGTACGAGCAGTACTTC. It codes for CASSQGIFTSEYEQYF.

The V and J genes are TRBV25-1 and TRBJ1-4; 7 positions match TRBD1. From germline, CDR1 is MGHDK and CDR2 SYGVNS. V was pared by 3 bases and J by 1 base, with 2 bases of the junction left unmatched. This CDR3 has 15 residues. The CDR3 spells CASSDWDRTNEKLFF. The CDR3 DNA reads as TGTGCCAGCAGTGATTGGGACAGAACTAATGAAAAACTGTTTTTT.

V gene TRBV19 combines with J gene TRBJ1-1, with a weak D call TRBD1 (6 bases). V was pared by 3 bases and J by 3 bases, with 17 bases between. The CDR3 sequence is 16 residues long. The germline gives CDR1 LNHDA, CDR2 SQIVND (reference sequence). DNA of the CDR3: TGTGCCAGTAGTATCCCGGGTCGGGGGGCGCACACTGAAGCTTTCTTT. Protein: CASSIPGRGAHTEAFF.